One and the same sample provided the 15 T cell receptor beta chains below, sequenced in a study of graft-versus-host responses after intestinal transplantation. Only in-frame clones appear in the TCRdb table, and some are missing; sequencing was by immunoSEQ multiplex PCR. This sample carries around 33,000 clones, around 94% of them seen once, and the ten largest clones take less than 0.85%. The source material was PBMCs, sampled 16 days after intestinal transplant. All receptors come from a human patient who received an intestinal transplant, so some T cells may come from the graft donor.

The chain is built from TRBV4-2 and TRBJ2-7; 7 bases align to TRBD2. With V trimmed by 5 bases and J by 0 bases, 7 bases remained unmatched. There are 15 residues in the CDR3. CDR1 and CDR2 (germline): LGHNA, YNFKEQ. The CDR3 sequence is CASSTPASGSYEQYF. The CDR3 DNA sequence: TGTGCCAGCAGCACCCCTGCTAGCGGCTCCTACGAGCAGTACTTC.

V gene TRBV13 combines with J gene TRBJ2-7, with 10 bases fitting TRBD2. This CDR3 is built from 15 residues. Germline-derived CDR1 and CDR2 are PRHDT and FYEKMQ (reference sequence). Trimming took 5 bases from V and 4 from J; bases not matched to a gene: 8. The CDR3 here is CASSPGVAGGYEQYF. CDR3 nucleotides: TGTGCCAGCAGCCCCGGAGTAGCGGGAGGTTACGAGCAGTACTTC.

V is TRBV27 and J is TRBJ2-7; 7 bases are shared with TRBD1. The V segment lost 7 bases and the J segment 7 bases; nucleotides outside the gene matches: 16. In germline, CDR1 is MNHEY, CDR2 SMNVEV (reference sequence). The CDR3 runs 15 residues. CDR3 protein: CASISRGEGAGEQYF. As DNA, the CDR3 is TGTGCCAGCATTTCAAGAGGTGAGGGGGCCGGAGAGCAGTACTTC.

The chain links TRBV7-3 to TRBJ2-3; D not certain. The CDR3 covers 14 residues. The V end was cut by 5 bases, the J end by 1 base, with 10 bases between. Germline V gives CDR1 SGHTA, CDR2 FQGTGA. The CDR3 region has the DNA TGTGCCAGCAGCCTGACTGGAGGCACAGATACGCAGTATTTT. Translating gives CASSLTGGTDTQYF.

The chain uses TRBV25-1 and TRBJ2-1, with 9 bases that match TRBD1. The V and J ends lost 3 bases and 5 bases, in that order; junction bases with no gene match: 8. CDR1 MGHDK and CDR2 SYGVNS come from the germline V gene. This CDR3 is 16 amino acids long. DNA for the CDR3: TGTGCCAGCAGTGATCCTCCCGGGACAGGGAACAATGAGCAGTTCTTC. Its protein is CASSDPPGTGNNEQFF.

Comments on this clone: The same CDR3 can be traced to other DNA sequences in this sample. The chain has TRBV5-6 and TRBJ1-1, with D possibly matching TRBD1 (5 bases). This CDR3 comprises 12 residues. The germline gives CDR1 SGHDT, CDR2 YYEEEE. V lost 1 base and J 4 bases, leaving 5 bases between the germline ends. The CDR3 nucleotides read TGTGCCAGCAGCTTGAGGGGCACTGAAGCTTTCTTT. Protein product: CASSLRGTEAFF.

The CDR3 DNA reads TGTGCCAGCAGCTTAGCGGTGAGGTGGGGACAGGATAATTCACCCCTCCACTTT. Protein: CASSLAVRWGQDNSPLHF. The chain couples TRBV7-9 to TRBJ1-6, with TRBD1 matching over 8 bases. The J segment lost 5 bases and the V segment lost 0 bases, leaving 9 bases of the junction unmatched. The CDR3 is 18 residues long. The germline V gene has CDR1 SEHNR and CDR2 FQNEAQ (reference sequence).

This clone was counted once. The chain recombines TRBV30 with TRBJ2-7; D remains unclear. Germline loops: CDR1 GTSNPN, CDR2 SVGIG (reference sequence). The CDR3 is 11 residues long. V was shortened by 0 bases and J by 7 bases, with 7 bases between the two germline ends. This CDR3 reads CAWSVAQEQYF. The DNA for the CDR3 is TGTGCCTGGAGTGTCGCTCAGGAGCAGTACTTC.

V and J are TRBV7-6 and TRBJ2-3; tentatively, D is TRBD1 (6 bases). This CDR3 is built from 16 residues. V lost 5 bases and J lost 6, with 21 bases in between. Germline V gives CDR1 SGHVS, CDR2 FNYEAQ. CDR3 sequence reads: CASSHLGTTGGDTQYF. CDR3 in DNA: TGTGCCAGCAGCCACCTGGGGACAACTGGGGGCGATACGCAGTATTTT.

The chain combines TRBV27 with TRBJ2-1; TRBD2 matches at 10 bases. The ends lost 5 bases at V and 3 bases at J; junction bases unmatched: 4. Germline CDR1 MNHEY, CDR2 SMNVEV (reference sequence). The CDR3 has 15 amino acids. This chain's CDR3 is CASSALAGGYNEQFF. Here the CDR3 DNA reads TGTGCCAGCAGTGCCTTAGCGGGAGGCTACAATGAGCAGTTCTTC.

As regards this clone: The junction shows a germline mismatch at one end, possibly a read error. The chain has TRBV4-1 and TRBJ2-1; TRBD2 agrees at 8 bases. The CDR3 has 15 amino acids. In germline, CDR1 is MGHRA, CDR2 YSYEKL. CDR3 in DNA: TGCGCCAGCAGTAGTTTAGCGGGGCCCTACGATGAGCAGTTCTTC. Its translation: CASSSLAGPYDEQFF.

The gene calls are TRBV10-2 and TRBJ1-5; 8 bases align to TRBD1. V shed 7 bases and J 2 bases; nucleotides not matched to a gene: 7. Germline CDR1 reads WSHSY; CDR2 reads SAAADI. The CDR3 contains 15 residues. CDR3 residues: CASKYGTGRNQPQHF. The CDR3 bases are TGCGCCAGCAAGTACGGGACAGGTCGCAATCAGCCCCAGCATTTT.

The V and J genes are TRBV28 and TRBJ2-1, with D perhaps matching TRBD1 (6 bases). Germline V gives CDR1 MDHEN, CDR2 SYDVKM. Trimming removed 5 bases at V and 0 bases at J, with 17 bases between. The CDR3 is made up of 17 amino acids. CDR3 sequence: CASSPRGYKGSYNEQFF. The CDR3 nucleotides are TGTGCCAGCAGTCCCAGGGGCTATAAAGGCTCCTACAATGAGCAGTTCTTC.

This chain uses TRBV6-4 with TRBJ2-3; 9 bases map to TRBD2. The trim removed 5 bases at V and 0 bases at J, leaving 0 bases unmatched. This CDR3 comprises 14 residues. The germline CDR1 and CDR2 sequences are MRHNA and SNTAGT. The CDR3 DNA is TGTGCCAGCAGTAGCGGGAGGAGCACAGATACGCAGTATTTT. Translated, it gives CASSSGRSTDTQYF.

CDR3 in amino acids: CASSDARAGSYNEQFF. In DNA, the CDR3 is TGTGCCAGCAGTGACGCTAGGGCAGGCAGCTACAATGAGCAGTTCTTC. The genes are TRBV6-1 and TRBJ2-1; D is uncertain. Trimming removed 3 bases at V and 3 bases at J, with 15 bases between. The CDR3 contains 16 residues. CDR1 and CDR2 from the germline V gene are MNHNS and SASEGT.